Below, one TCR beta chain is given with its context. This clonotype has just a few counts. Its recognized antigen is unknown. No base-level quality is on record; no much larger clone is a single base apart. The data were taken from a study of T cell repertoires in cytomegalovirus infection (dated by TCRdb to the late 2010s). Turning to the overall study: Donor HLA type was relevant to the analysis, because carriage of CMV infection together with the matching HLA type was indicated by public TCR beta signatures. Broader findings and caveats from the paper: In both this cohort and an independent cohort of some 370 donors, the cumulative frequency of public TCR beta family members distinguished carriers of CMV infection plus the relevant HLA type. In the ex vivo response, HLA-C-restricted CMV-specific TCR beta clonotypes were dominant, and in two of eight donors the single most frequent clonotype came from this HLA-C-restricted group.

V is cut by 2 bases and J by 9 bases, and the space between the germline ends is 8 bases. According to the germline V gene (reference sequence), CDR1 reads MNHNY and CDR2 reads SVGAGI. Reading from cysteine to phenylalanine, the CDR3 counts 12 amino acids. Kept here is only the CDR3 DNA, which spans 36 bases and is read in frame from base 1. TCRdb names Illumina HiSeq 1500 as the instrument used. TCRdb passed the public sequencing reads through fastp at Q25 and MiXCR, retaining productive beta sequences. Rows merge per CDR3 protein into single entries with the most common DNA and genes. The sample table holds around 740,000 distinct CDR3 sequences, of which about a third were seen once. The ten largest clones take up 2.8% of the sample.

The specimen sequenced was PBMCs. The chain joins TRBV6-6 to TRBJ2-1; the D gene is unclear. The receptor comes from a human donor in good health (CMV status not recorded). Some clones in this sample may be carry-over from other donors' samples. The CDR3 is CASSYVAREQFF. The DNA sequence is as follows: TGTGCCAGCAGTTACGTGGCCCGTGAGCAGTTCTTC.